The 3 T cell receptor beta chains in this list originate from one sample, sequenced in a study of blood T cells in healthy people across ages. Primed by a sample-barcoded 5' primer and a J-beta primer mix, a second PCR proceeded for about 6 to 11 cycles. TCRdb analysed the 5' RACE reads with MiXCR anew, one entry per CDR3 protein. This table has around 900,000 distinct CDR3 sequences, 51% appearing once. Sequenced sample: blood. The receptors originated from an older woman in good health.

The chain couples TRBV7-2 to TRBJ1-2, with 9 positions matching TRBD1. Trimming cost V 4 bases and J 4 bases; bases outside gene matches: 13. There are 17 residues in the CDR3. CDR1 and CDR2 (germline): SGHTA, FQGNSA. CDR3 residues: CASSSPRGGQGGYGYTF. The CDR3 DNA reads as TGTGCCAGCAGCTCGCCTAGGGGGGGACAGGGAGGCTATGGCTACACCTTC.

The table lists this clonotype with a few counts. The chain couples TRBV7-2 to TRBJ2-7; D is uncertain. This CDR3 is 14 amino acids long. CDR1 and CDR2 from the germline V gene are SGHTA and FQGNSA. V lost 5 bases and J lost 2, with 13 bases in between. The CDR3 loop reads CASSQTRGPYEQYF. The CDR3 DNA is TGTGCCAGCAGCCAAACCCGAGGTCCCTACGAGCAGTACTTC. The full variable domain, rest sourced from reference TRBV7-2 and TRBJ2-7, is GAGVSQSPSNKVTEKGKDVELRCDPISGHTALYWYRQSLGQGLEFLIYFQGNSAPDKSGLPSDRFSAERTGGSVSTLTIQRTQQEDSAVYLCASSQTRGPYEQYFGPGTRLTVT.

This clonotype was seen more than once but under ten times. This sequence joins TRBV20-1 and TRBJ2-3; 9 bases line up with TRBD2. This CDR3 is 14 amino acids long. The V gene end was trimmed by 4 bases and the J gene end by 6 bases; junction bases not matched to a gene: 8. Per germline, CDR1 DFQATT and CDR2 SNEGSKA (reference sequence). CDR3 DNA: TGCAGTGCTATTCTTAGCGGGAGAGTCGATACGCAGTATTTT. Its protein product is CSAILSGRVDTQYF.